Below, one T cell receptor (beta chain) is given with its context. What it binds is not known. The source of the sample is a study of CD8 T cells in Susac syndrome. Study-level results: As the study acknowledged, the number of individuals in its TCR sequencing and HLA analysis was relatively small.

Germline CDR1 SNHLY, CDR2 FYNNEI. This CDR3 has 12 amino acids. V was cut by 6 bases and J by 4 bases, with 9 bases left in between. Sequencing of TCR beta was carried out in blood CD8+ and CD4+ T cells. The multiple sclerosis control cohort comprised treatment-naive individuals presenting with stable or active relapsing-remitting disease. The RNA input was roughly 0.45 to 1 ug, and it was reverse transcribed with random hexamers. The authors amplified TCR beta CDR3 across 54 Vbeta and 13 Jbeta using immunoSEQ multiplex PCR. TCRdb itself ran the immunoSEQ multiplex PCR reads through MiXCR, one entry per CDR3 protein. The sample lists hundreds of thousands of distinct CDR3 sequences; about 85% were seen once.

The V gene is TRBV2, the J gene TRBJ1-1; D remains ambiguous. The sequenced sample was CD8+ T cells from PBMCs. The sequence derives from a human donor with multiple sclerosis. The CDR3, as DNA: TGTGCCAGCAGCGAATTGAGCACTGAAGCTTTCTTT. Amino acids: CASSELSTEAFF.